The rows below give T cell receptor beta chains drawn from one sample of a study of early T cells in non-severe SARS-CoV-2 infection. TCRdb processed the 5' RACE reads anew with MiXCR; each CDR3 protein has one entry. Here the sample spans about 110,000 distinct CDR3 sequences, over 10% being singletons. The sequencing input was whole blood. The receptors originated from an adult who was a healthcare worker with PCR-confirmed SARS-CoV-2 infection or an uninfected control (not recorded which). Each CDR3 is given with its conserved first and last residue. The order of the fields is J gene, V gene, CDR3 protein.

TRBJ2-3 | TRBV21-1 | CASSKALERIFFDTQYF
TRBJ2-5 | TRBV28 | CASSLSGRGALETQYF
TRBJ1-1 | TRBV10-2 | CASSEGGGRNTEAFF
TRBJ2-3 | TRBV7-2 | CASSLERGGGVDTQYF
TRBJ1-2 | TRBV2 | CASWEGHGYTF
TRBJ2-1 | TRBV6-1 | CASRHMEIYNEQFF
TRBJ2-2 | TRBV6-5 | CASSLSGTGRGELFF
TRBJ1-5 | TRBV3-1 | CASSPQPGNQPQHF
TRBJ2-3 | TRBV20-1 | CSARDTVTDTQYF
TRBJ1-5 | TRBV7-8 | CASSPRQSQGVMRQPQHF
TRBJ1-1 | TRBV4-1 | CASSQYSLNTEAFF
TRBJ2-1 | TRBV2 | CASSYRLAGGPGDEQFF
TRBJ2-5 | TRBV12-3/TRBV12-4 | CASSFWGQAQETQYF
TRBJ2-1 | TRBV19 | CASSIEGENEQFF
TRBJ1-6 | TRBV12-3/TRBV12-4 | CASRSGISWGSPLHF
TRBJ1-5 | TRBV28 | CASSGGTDYTRNQPQHF
TRBJ2-3 | TRBV27 | CASRRSGTRADTQYF
TRBJ2-7 | TRBV5-1 | CASSLEGSYEQYF
TRBJ1-5 | TRBV6-5 | CASSPGGQDNQPQHF
TRBJ2-2 | TRBV19 | CASRGAGTLNTGELFF
TRBJ1-1 | TRBV7-8 | CASSFEGGAVTEAFF
TRBJ2-1 | TRBV4-1 | CASSQVQGGYNEQFF
TRBJ2-1 | TRBV24-1 | CATSDRGRDEQFF
TRBJ1-5 | TRBV20-1 | CSAREGVNQPQHF
TRBJ1-2 | TRBV12-3/TRBV12-4 | CASSPDIDYGYTF
TRBJ1-5 | TRBV10-2 | CASSPDRGRQPQHF
TRBJ2-7 | TRBV5-1 | CASSLERAPYEQYF
TRBJ2-5 | TRBV5-4 | CASSLGMGGKGSVKTQYF
TRBJ1-6 | TRBV29-1 | CSGRKGVDSPLHF
TRBJ2-1 | TRBV7-2 | CASSLGGVISYNEQFF
TRBJ1-6 | TRBV28 | CASFSGSSYNSPLHF
TRBJ1-1 | TRBV12-3/TRBV12-4 | CASRRTGRMNTEAFF
TRBJ1-4 | TRBV20-1 | CSARPSGQGATNEKLFF
TRBJ2-2 | TRBV5-5 | CASSLTGDGTGELFF
TRBJ2-7 | TRBV11-2 | CASSRFLAGGIYEQYF
TRBJ2-1 | TRBV29-1 | CSVGPLLGLAVGRGYNEQFF
TRBJ2-3 | TRBV6-5 | CASSFSRDPGDTQYF
TRBJ2-3 | TRBV11-2 | CASSLDFSGYTDTQFF
TRBJ2-3 | TRBV6-2/TRBV6-3 | CASTSPGIRNPYTQYF
TRBJ1-1 | TRBV20-1 | CSARDRSSVTEAFF
TRBJ1-2 | TRBV28 | CASSPGVAIGGYTF